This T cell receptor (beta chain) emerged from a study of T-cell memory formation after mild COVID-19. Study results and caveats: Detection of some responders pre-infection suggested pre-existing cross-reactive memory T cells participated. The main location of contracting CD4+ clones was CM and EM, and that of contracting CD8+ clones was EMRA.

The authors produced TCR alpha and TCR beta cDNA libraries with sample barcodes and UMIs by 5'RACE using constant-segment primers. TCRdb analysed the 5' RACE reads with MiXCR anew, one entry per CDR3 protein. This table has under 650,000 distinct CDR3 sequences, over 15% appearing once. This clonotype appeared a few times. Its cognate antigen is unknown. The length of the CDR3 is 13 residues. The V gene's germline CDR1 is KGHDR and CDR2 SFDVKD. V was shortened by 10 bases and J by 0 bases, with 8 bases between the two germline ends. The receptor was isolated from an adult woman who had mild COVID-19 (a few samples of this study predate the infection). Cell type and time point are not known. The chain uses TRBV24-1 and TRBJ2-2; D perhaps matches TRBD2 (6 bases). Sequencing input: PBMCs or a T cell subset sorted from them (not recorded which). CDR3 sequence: CATRESNTGELFF. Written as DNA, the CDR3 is TGTGCCACTCGGGAGTCGAACACCGGGGAGCTGTTTTTT.